This TCR beta chain was obtained from a study of T-cell memory formation after mild COVID-19. Study-level results: Clones that contracted clustered mainly in CM and EM if CD4+ and in EMRA if CD8+.

Via MiXCR, TCRdb re-called the 5' RACE reads, giving one row per CDR3 protein. The top ten hold about 22% of the sample, which has 300,000 to 350,000 distinct CDR3 sequences, under 15% seen once. This clonotype was observed a few times. No antigen is known for it. CDR1 and CDR2 (germline): LNHDA, SQIVND (reference sequence). V lost 6 bases and J lost 2, with 11 bases in between. The CDR3 loop spans 13 amino acids. The specimen sequenced was PBMCs or a T cell subset sorted from them (not recorded which). The V call is TRBV19, the J call TRBJ2-7; no clear D gene. The receptor was isolated from a young man who had mild COVID-19 (a few samples of this study predate the infection). Cell type and time point are not known. The CDR3 nucleotides are TGTGCCAGTAGCGAGGAGTTAACCTACGAGCAGTACTTC. Amino acid sequence: CASSEELTYEQYF.